The T cell receptor beta chain described here comes from a study of T cell responses to AZD1222 COVID-19 vaccine. Assay: immunoSEQ multiplex PCR; the TCRdb copy retains only in-frame clones and omits some. The sample contains 150,000 to 200,000 clones, 85% to 95% of which appear only once. Study conclusions and caveats: Among those given AZD1222, only 6 or 7 were seropositive at baseline. Breadth and depth of Spike-specific TCRs rose after two AZD1222 doses. Donors skewed white British and female; clonal diversity was possibly underestimated.

Of note for this clone: Its antigen is not known.

With 2 bases removed from V and 4 bases from J, the gap between germline ends came to 7 bases. From germline, CDR1 is SGHNT and CDR2 YYREEE (reference sequence). The CDR3 contains 13 residues. This receptor was identified in an adult in good health. The chain carries TRBV5-4 and TRBJ1-5; no reliable D call. The material was peripheral blood, obtained on day 0 of AZD1222 vaccination. In DNA form, the CDR3 reads TGTGCCAGCAGCTTTGGGGAAAATCAGCCCCAGCATTTT. It translates to CASSFGENQPQHF.